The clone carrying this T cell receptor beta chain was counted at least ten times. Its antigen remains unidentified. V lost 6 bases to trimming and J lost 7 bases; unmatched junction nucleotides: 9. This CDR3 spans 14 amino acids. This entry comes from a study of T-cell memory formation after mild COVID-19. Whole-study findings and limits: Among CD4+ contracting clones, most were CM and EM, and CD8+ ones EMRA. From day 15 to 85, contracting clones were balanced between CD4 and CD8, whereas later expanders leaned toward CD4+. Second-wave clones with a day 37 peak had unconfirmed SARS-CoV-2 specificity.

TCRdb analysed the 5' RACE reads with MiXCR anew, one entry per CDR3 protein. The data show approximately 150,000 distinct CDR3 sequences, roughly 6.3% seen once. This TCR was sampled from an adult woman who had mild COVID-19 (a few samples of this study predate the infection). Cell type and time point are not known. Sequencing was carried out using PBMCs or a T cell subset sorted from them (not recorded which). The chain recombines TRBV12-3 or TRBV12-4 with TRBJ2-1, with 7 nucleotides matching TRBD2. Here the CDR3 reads CASRLSGGPNEQFF. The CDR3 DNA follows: TGTGCCAGCAGGCTGTCGGGGGGACCGAATGAGCAGTTCTTC.